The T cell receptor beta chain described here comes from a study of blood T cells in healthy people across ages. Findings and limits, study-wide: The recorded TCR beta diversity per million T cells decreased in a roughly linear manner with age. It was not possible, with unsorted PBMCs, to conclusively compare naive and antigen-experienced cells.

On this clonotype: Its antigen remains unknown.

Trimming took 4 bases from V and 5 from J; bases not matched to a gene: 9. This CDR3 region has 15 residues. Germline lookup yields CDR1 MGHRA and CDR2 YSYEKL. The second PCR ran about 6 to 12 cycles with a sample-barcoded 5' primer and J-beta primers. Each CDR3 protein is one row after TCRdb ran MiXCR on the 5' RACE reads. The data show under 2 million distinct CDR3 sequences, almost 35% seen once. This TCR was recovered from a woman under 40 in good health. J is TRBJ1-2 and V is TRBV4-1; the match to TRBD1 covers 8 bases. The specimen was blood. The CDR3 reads CASSLGQARRYGYTF. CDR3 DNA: TGCGCCAGCAGCCTGGGACAGGCGCGGAGGTATGGCTACACCTTC.